A single sample gave rise to the 26 T cell receptor beta chains below, sequenced in a study of beta chain features in type 1 diabetes. Every isolated RNA sample was fully reverse transcribed, so sequencing captured expressed TCRB transcripts. Sequencing was performed with immunoSEQ multiplex PCR; in TCRdb, only in-frame clones are kept and a portion is missing. The sample lists 200,000 to 300,000 clones, less than 35% occurring once. Sequences were obtained from central memory CD4+ T cells from blood. Receptor source: a young man in good health.

This clone turned up a few times. It is likely a read error: a sequence one base away is far more abundant. The J gene is TRBJ2-1, the V gene TRBV30; D is ambiguous. The CDR3 is made up of 12 amino acids. Germline V gives CDR1 GTSNPN, CDR2 SVGIG (reference sequence). The V end was cut by 1 base, the J end by 15 bases, with 16 bases between. CDR3 nucleotides: TGTGCCTGGAGTGGACCTGCTACAATTCCGTTCTTC. Translation: CAWSGPATIPFF.

The chain has TRBV30 and TRBJ1-1; TRBD1 matches 7 bases. There are 12 residues in the CDR3. J gave up 7 bases and V 5 bases, and 7 bases lay outside the gene matches. Per the germline V gene, CDR1 is GTSNPN and CDR2 is SVGIG (reference sequence). CDR3 DNA sequence: TGTGCCTGGGGAGACAGGGACAGTGAAGCTTTCTTT. Protein product: CAWGDRDSEAFF.

This clone was seen a few times. The V and J genes are TRBV29-1 and TRBJ1-1; no firm D call. The CDR3 is 12 amino acids. The V end was cut by 6 bases, the J end by 7 bases, with 15 bases between. CDR1 is SQVTM and CDR2 is ANQGSEA in the germline V gene. The CDR3 sequence is CSVVEGGGEAFF. CDR3 in DNA: TGCAGCGTCGTAGAGGGTGGAGGTGAAGCTTTCTTT.

The V and J genes are TRBV5-1 and TRBJ2-7; D gene uncertain. V was clipped by 0 bases and J by 5 bases, with 3 bases between them. Germline assignment: CDR1 SGHRS and CDR2 YFSETQ. CDR3 size: 11 residues. This CDR3 is CASSLAHEQYF. CDR3 nucleotides: TGCGCCAGCAGCTTGGCTCACGAGCAGTACTTC.

This clone was counted a few times. This chain links TRBV30 with TRBJ1-3, with D tentatively TRBD1 (6 bases). In germline, CDR1 is GTSNPN, CDR2 SVGIG (reference sequence). V was pared by 2 bases and J by 1 base, with 12 bases between. The CDR3 is 15 amino acids. CDR3 loop: CAWSRAGASGNTIYF. The CDR3 nucleotides are TGTGCCTGGAGTAGGGCGGGGGCATCTGGAAACACCATATATTTT.

For the CDR3, the DNA is TGCAGCGGGGTTCGGTCCAATGAGCAGTTCTTC. Its translation is CSGVRSNEQFF. The chain links TRBV29-1 to TRBJ2-1; D uncertain. V lost 7 bases to trimming and J lost 6 bases, with 10 bases between them. The CDR3 covers 11 residues. CDR1 SQVTM and CDR2 ANQGSEA come from the germline V gene.

This clone has a count of ten or more. The chain uses TRBV10-3 and TRBJ2-3; 7 bases align to TRBD2. The ends lost 8 bases at V and 2 bases at J; junction bases unmatched: 10. The CDR3 runs 15 residues. Germline V gene lookup returns CDR1 ENHRY and CDR2 SYGVKD. In DNA form, the CDR3 reads TGTGCCATCTCGCCCAGCGGGGAAACCACAGATACGCAGTATTTT. Translated, it gives CAISPSGETTDTQYF.

A word on this clone: Just one base apart from a much larger clone, this may be a read error. This sequence joins TRBV30 and TRBJ2-3; D not resolved. V was clipped by 1 base and J by 5 bases, with 13 bases between them. Germline CDR1 reads GTSNPN; CDR2 reads SVGIG (reference sequence). This CDR3 spans 14 amino acids. CDR3 nucleotide sequence: TGTGCCTGGAGTGATTCGTTGCGCGGAGATACGCAGTATTTT. Translated, it gives CAWSDSLRGDTQYF.

The chain carries TRBV4-3 and TRBJ2-3; 7 bases are shared with TRBD2. J gave up 4 bases and V 1 base, and 11 bases lay outside the gene matches. This CDR3 comprises 17 residues. Germline assignment: CDR1 LGHNA and CDR2 YSLEER. CDR3 residues: CASSQARDTGGADTQYF. CDR3 bases: TGCGCCAGCAGCCAAGCTCGTGATACGGGAGGAGCAGATACGCAGTATTTT.

The rearrangement links TRBV5-6 to TRBJ2-3; TRBD1 or TRBD2 may be the D gene (5 bases each). CDR1 is SGHDT, CDR2 YYEEEE, per germline. This CDR3 comprises 15 residues. The V and J ends lost 0 bases and 3 bases respectively, with 11 bases between them. The DNA for the CDR3 is TGTGCCAGCAGCTTGGAGGGGAGAAGGACAGATACGCAGTATTTT. It codes for CASSLEGRRTDTQYF.

The J gene is TRBJ2-3, the V gene TRBV13; D gene uncertain. The V gene lost 0 bases and the J gene lost 3 bases, with 7 bases spanning the gap. There are 14 residues in the CDR3. The germline gives CDR1 PRHDT, CDR2 FYEKMQ (reference sequence). DNA of the CDR3: TGTGCCAGCAGCTTAGGGGACGCTACAGATACGCAGTATTTT. Protein: CASSLGDATDTQYF.

About this clone itself: This same CDR3 is encoded by further DNA sequences in the sample. The chain links TRBV7-2 to TRBJ2-7, with 7 bases identical to TRBD1. The length of the CDR3 is 14 residues. J lost 2 bases, V lost 0 bases, and 1 base had no gene match. Looked up from germline, CDR1 is SGHTA and CDR2 is FQGNSA. CDR3 region: CASSLAQGPYEQYF. The DNA of the CDR3 is TGTGCCAGCAGCTTAGCACAGGGGCCCTACGAGCAGTACTTC.

This chain uses TRBV5-6 with TRBJ2-1, with TRBD2 identical over 13 bases. J lost 4 bases, V lost 3 bases, and 10 bases had no gene match. The CDR3 is 18 amino acids. The germline gives CDR1 SGHDT, CDR2 YYEEEE. In DNA, the CDR3 is TGTGCCAGCAGCTCCACCGGGACTAGCGGGGCCTCTTACAATGAGCAGTTCTTC. Its translation is CASSSTGTSGASYNEQFF.

The chain has TRBV15 and TRBJ2-7; D possibly uses TRBD1 or TRBD2 (5 bases each). Germline values: CDR1 LNHNV, CDR2 YYDKDF (reference sequence). V shed 1 base and J shed 0 bases, with 10 bases lying between them. The CDR3 covers 15 residues. The DNA of the CDR3 is TGTGCCACCAGCAGAGCACGGGACGGCTCCTACGAGCAGTACTTC. Protein product: CATSRARDGSYEQYF. Supplemented by reference TRBV15 and TRBJ2-7, the full variable domain reads DAMVIQNPRYQVTQFGKPVTLSCSQTLNHNVMYWYQQKSSQAPKLLFHYYDKDFNNEADTPDNFQSRRPNTSFCFLDIRSPGLGDTAMYLCATSRARDGSYEQYFGPGTRLTVT.

This clone was found a few times. The chain joins TRBV28 to TRBJ2-2, with no clear D. The CDR3 is 15 residues long. CDR1 MDHEN and CDR2 SYDVKM come from the germline V gene. The V gene lost 2 bases and the J gene lost 0 bases, with 7 bases spanning the gap. Written as DNA, the CDR3 is TGTGCCAGCAGTTTAAGGCCGGCGAACACCGGGGAGCTGTTTTTT. It encodes CASSLRPANTGELFF.

This clone has a handful of counts. The chain uses TRBV30 and TRBJ1-2, with D unclear. CDR3 length: 12 residues. Trimming pared 5 bases from V and 1 base from J, leaving 8 bases between. Germline loops: CDR1 GTSNPN, CDR2 SVGIG (reference sequence). The CDR3 DNA reads as TGTGCCTGGGAATCGAATAACTATGGCTACACCTTC. It encodes CAWESNNYGYTF.

The chain employs TRBV27 and TRBJ2-3; D unclear. Germline V gives CDR1 MNHEY, CDR2 SMNVEV (reference sequence). The V end was cut by 7 bases, the J end by 3 bases, with 17 bases between. The CDR3 consists of 15 residues. CDR3 sequence: CASNSMPYGTDTQYF. The CDR3 DNA reads as TGTGCCAGCAATTCAATGCCCTACGGGACAGATACGCAGTATTTT.

This clone occurred a few times. V and J are TRBV25-1 and TRBJ2-1; D gene uncertain. Germline V lookup: CDR1 MGHDK, CDR2 SYGVNS. The V end was cut by 3 bases, the J end by 13 bases, with 13 bases between. This CDR3 has 12 amino acids. CDR3 region: CASSEQQLDQFF. CDR3 sequence (DNA): TGTGCCAGCAGTGAGCAGCAGCTTGATCAGTTCTTC.

The chain joins TRBV29-1 to TRBJ2-5, with a possible D match to TRBD2 (5 bases). With 6 bases removed from V and 5 bases from J, the gap between germline ends came to 13 bases. Germline V CDR1 and CDR2: SQVTM, ANQGSEA. The CDR3 has 12 amino acids. CDR3 protein: CSVPLGGETQYF. The CDR3 DNA follows: TGCAGCGTCCCACTAGGTGGGGAGACCCAGTACTTC. The full variable domain, with the rest looked up from reference TRBV29-1 and TRBJ2-5, is SAVISQKPSRDICQRGTSLTIQCQVDSQVTMMFWYRQQPGQSLTLIATANQGSEATYESGFVIDKFPISRPNLTFSTLTVSNMSPEDSSIYLCSVPLGGETQYFGPGTRLLVL.

This chain joins TRBV9 and TRBJ2-3; TRBD2 is a possible D gene (6 bases). Trimming shortened V by 0 bases and J by 4 bases, and 18 bases separated the two germline ends. Germline V gives CDR1 SGDLS, CDR2 YYNGEE. The CDR3 runs 17 residues. The CDR3 loop reads CASSVGPGVGSADTQYF. In DNA, the CDR3 is TGTGCCAGCAGCGTAGGACCGGGAGTCGGTTCGGCAGATACGCAGTATTTT.

Only a few counts were recorded for this clone. The chain joins TRBV6-5 to TRBJ2-1; 11 bases align to TRBD1. The germline V gene encodes CDR1 MNHEY and CDR2 SVGAGI. The V segment lost 6 bases and the J segment 7 bases; nucleotides outside the gene matches: 8. The CDR3 consists of 15 residues. The CDR3 DNA reads TGTGCCAGCAGCCCCCGGACAGGGGGCTCTAATGAGCAGTTCTTC. As protein: CASSPRTGGSNEQFF.

This sequence joins TRBV29-1 and TRBJ2-7; D perhaps matches TRBD1 (5 bases). The CDR3 is made up of 12 amino acids. V lost 7 bases, J lost 3 bases, and 13 bases lay in between. CDR1 and CDR2 (germline): SQVTM, ANQGSEA. The CDR3 region is CSAQEQSYEQYF. CDR3 nucleotides: TGCAGCGCACAGGAACAAAGCTACGAGCAGTACTTC.

This chain connects TRBV7-9 to TRBJ1-4; D not certain. This CDR3 contains 14 residues. The V and J ends lost 6 bases and 0 bases respectively, with 8 bases between them. The germline CDR1 and CDR2 sequences are SEHNR and FQNEAQ (reference sequence). The CDR3: CASSPGSTNEKLFF. In nucleotides, the CDR3 is TGTGCCAGCAGTCCAGGATCAACTAATGAAAAACTGTTTTTT.

In this sample, this clone turned up a few times. This chain connects TRBV15 to TRBJ1-1; D uncertain. CDR3 length: 14 residues. The V gene lost 0 bases and the J gene lost 1 base, with 6 bases spanning the gap. Germline lookup yields CDR1 LNHNV and CDR2 YYDKDF (reference sequence). CDR3 in amino acids: CATSRDLRNTEAFF. CDR3 nucleotide sequence: TGTGCCACCAGCAGAGATCTAAGGAACACTGAAGCTTTCTTT. The full variable domain, in which reference TRBV15 and TRBJ1-1 provide the parts outside the CDR3, is DAMVIQNPRYQVTQFGKPVTLSCSQTLNHNVMYWYQQKSSQAPKLLFHYYDKDFNNEADTPDNFQSRRPNTSFCFLDIRSPGLGDTAMYLCATSRDLRNTEAFFGQGTRLTVV.

This clone was seen more than once but under ten times. The chain links TRBV9 to TRBJ2-5, with a tentative D call TRBD1 (6 bases). CDR3 length: 12 amino acids. The germline V gene encodes CDR1 SGDLS and CDR2 YYNGEE. Trimming cost V 3 bases and J 4 bases, with 7 bases left between them. In DNA form, the CDR3 reads TGTGCCAGCAGCGGAGGGGGAGAGACCCAGTACTTC. It is translated as CASSGGGETQYF.

CDR3 region: CASSRGEGNQPQHF. For the CDR3, the DNA is TGTGCCAGCAGCCGCGGGGAGGGAAATCAGCCCCAGCATTTT. V gene TRBV7-9 combines with J gene TRBJ1-5, with D uncertain. Germline V gene data show CDR1 as SEHNR and CDR2 as FQNEAQ (reference sequence). The V end was cut by 5 bases, the J end by 4 bases, with 12 bases between. This CDR3 comprises 14 residues.